Each of the 21 T cell receptor beta chains below was sequenced from the same sample in a study of shared clonotypes between healthy human individuals. Clones were sequenced by immunoSEQ multiplex PCR, and TCRdb holds only the in-frame ones, with some missing. The sample comprises 2 million to 3 million clones, over 85% of which are singletons, and about 0.38% rests with the top ten. Sequencing was performed on naive CD4+ T cells from PBMCs. As to subset: CD45RA+ positively selected. All receptors come from a man aged 18-30 years in good health. Some clones in this sample may be carry-over from other donors' samples.

The rearrangement uses TRBV29-1 and TRBJ1-2; 10 bases map to TRBD1. V shed 3 bases, J shed 0 bases, and the junction held 4 bases outside the gene matches. The CDR3 totals 15 residues. Germline CDR1 SQVTM, CDR2 ANQGSEA. DNA of the CDR3: TGCAGCGTTGATGACAGGGGGCCGACTAACTATGGCTACACCTTC. Translation: CSVDDRGPTNYGYTF.

This sequence joins TRBV5-1 and TRBJ2-7; D is perhaps TRBD2 (6 bases). The CDR3 contains 16 residues. Germline assignment: CDR1 SGHRS and CDR2 YFSETQ. V was trimmed by 0 bases and J by 6 bases, leaving 19 bases between them. Here the CDR3 reads CASSLAQGTSMGEQYF. CDR3 bases: TGCGCCAGCAGCTTGGCTCAGGGAACTAGCATGGGCGAGCAGTACTTC.

The chain carries TRBV28 and TRBJ2-5, with 9 positions matching TRBD2. The CDR3 contains 14 residues. The trim removed 6 bases at V and 4 bases at J, leaving 6 bases unmatched. Germline V gene lookup returns CDR1 MDHEN and CDR2 SYDVKM. CDR3 bases: TGTGCCAGCAGGGGTAGCGGGAGCGCAGAGACCCAGTACTTC. This codes for CASRGSGSAETQYF.

The rearrangement links TRBV9 to TRBJ2-3, with D possibly TRBD2 on 6 matching bases. Trimming took 0 bases from V and 6 from J, leaving 8 bases between them. CDR3 size: 13 residues. Germline CDR1 is SGDLS and CDR2 is YYNGEE. CDR3 nucleotides: TGTGCCAGCAGCGTAGACGGAGGGGATACGCAGTATTTT. Translation: CASSVDGGDTQYF. The full variable domain, rest sourced from reference TRBV9 and TRBJ2-3, is DSGVTQTPKHLITATGQRVTLRCSPRSGDLSVYWYQQSLDQGLQFLIQYYNGEERAKGNILERFSAQQFPDLHSELNLSSLELGDSALYFCASSVDGGDTQYFGPGTRLTVL.

This chain links TRBV4-3 with TRBJ1-4, with TRBD1 as a possible D gene (5 bases). This CDR3 has 16 amino acids. Looked up from germline, CDR1 is LGHNA and CDR2 is YSLEER. The V end was cut by 1 base, the J end by 8 bases, with 17 bases between. The CDR3 here is CASSQGSMGPREKLFF. CDR3 bases: TGCGCCAGCAGCCAAGGATCGATGGGGCCTCGAGAAAAACTGTTTTTT.

This clone was recorded only once. The chain has TRBV5-4 and TRBJ2-1, with 9 bases that match TRBD2. This CDR3 region has 14 residues. The J segment lost 6 bases and the V segment lost 2 bases, leaving 3 bases of the junction unmatched. CDR1 is SGHNT, CDR2 YYREEE, per germline (reference sequence). The CDR3 sequence: CASSFAGGTNEQFF. The CDR3 bases are TGTGCCAGCAGCTTTGCGGGAGGGACCAATGAGCAGTTCTTC.

This clone has only one observation. The rearrangement uses TRBV20-1 and TRBJ1-1, with unresolved D. The CDR3 runs 11 residues. Per the germline V gene, CDR1 is DFQATT and CDR2 is SNEGSKA (reference sequence). V lost 2 bases to trimming and J lost 4 bases, with 5 bases between them. As DNA, the CDR3 is TGCAGTGCTAGAAGTGGCACTGAAGCTTTCTTT. It encodes CSARSGTEAFF.

The rearrangement links TRBV2 to TRBJ1-5; D gene uncertain. Per the germline V gene, CDR1 is SNHLY and CDR2 is FYNNEI. The CDR3 totals 14 residues. V was cut by 5 bases and J by 2 bases, with 10 bases left in between. The DNA of the CDR3 is TGTGCCAGCAGTACTCAAGGACGCAATCAGCCCCAGCATTTT. As protein: CASSTQGRNQPQHF.

This chain joins TRBV7-2 and TRBJ1-5, with 8 bases lining up with TRBD1. Germline V gene data show CDR1 as SGHTA and CDR2 as FQGNSA. The V gene end was trimmed by 5 bases and the J gene end by 4 bases; junction bases not matched to a gene: 13. The CDR3 spans 17 residues. The CDR3 spells CASSVETGVGGNQPQHF. The CDR3 DNA reads as TGTGCCAGCAGCGTGGAGACAGGGGTTGGGGGAAATCAGCCCCAGCATTTT.

The V call is TRBV19, the J call TRBJ1-5, with no clear D. The CDR3 spans 11 residues. Germline V gene sequence: CDR1 LNHDA, CDR2 SQIVND (reference sequence). V was clipped by 7 bases and J by 9 bases, with 10 bases between them. The CDR3 sequence: CASTTTGPQHF. CDR3 bases: TGTGCCAGTACGACGACCGGGCCCCAGCATTTT.

V usage is TRBV2 and J usage is TRBJ2-2; 11 bases match TRBD2. Germline V gene lookup returns CDR1 SNHLY and CDR2 FYNNEI. J was trimmed by 7 bases and V by 6 bases; bases with no gene match: 7. The CDR3 consists of 15 residues. The CDR3 sequence is CASSGLAGGGGELFF. Written as DNA, the CDR3 is TGTGCCAGCAGCGGACTAGCGGGTGGTGGCGGGGAGCTGTTTTTT.

On this clone: This sample includes further DNA sequences coding for the same CDR3. The V call is TRBV11-2, the J call TRBJ2-7; no clear D gene. V shed 2 bases and J shed 7 bases, with 6 bases lying between them. CDR3 length: 11 amino acids. Germline CDR1 and CDR2: SGHAT and FQNNGV. CDR3 in DNA: TGTGCCAGCAGCTTATTATGGGAGCAGTACTTC. As protein: CASSLLWEQYF.

V usage is TRBV6-1 and J usage is TRBJ2-2; possibly TRBD2 for D (5 bases). This CDR3 region has 17 residues. V gave up 0 bases and J gave up 6 bases, with 17 bases separating them. Looked up from germline, CDR1 is MNHNS and CDR2 is SASEGT. The CDR3 DNA reads TGTGCCAGCAGTGAAGCCCTCCGGAAACTAGGCGCCGGGGAGCTGTTTTTT. Its protein is CASSEALRKLGAGELFF.

This chain links TRBV5-5 with TRBJ2-2; D remains unclear. Germline CDR1 is SGHKS and CDR2 is YYEKEE (reference sequence). The CDR3 has 16 amino acids. The ends were cut back, 4 bases at V and 2 bases at J, with 15 bases in the middle. The CDR3 loop reads CASSPKSHPNTGELFF. CDR3 sequence (DNA): TGTGCCAGCAGCCCCAAAAGTCACCCCAACACCGGGGAGCTGTTTTTT.

This chain uses TRBV9 with TRBJ2-1; possibly TRBD2 for D (6 bases). CDR3 size: 15 residues. CDR1 is SGDLS, CDR2 YYNGEE, per germline. Trimming pared 1 base from V and 10 bases from J, leaving 18 bases between. The DNA of the CDR3 is TGTGCCAGCAGCGTAACATCGCTTGTGCGGGGCGAGCAGTTCTTC. Its protein is CASSVTSLVRGEQFF.

This rearrangement joins TRBV5-4 to TRBJ2-1; no reliable D call. The germline V and J ends were trimmed by 4 bases and 9 bases, with 14 bases remaining between them. This CDR3 has 13 amino acids. Germline V CDR1 and CDR2: SGHNT, YYREEE (reference sequence). CDR3 sequence: CASSRDQHREQFF. The CDR3 region has the DNA TGTGCCAGCAGCCGAGACCAGCATCGTGAGCAGTTCTTC.

The J gene is TRBJ2-7, the V gene TRBV4-1; D gene uncertain. This CDR3 spans 15 amino acids. V was pared by 4 bases and J by 2 bases, with 15 bases between. Germline CDR1 MGHRA, CDR2 YSYEKL. The CDR3 bases are TGCGCCAGCAGCCCGGAGAAGGGAATGGCCTACGAGCAGTACTTC. It codes for CASSPEKGMAYEQYF.

V gene TRBV7-2 combines with J gene TRBJ2-7, with TRBD2 matching over 9 bases. With V trimmed by 2 bases and J by 4 bases, 15 bases remained unmatched. CDR3 size: 18 residues. The germline V gene encodes CDR1 SGHTA and CDR2 FQGNSA. The CDR3: CASSLSSNGGRARYEQYF. The CDR3, as DNA: TGTGCCAGCAGCTTATCCTCGAACGGCGGGAGGGCCAGGTACGAGCAGTACTTC.

The rearrangement links TRBV5-1 to TRBJ2-1; 11 positions match TRBD2. V lost 2 bases to trimming and J lost 4 bases; unmatched junction nucleotides: 8. The CDR3 sequence is 17 residues long. Germline assignment: CDR1 SGHRS and CDR2 YFSETQ. CDR3 loop: CASSFGLAGIFYNEQFF. CDR3 bases: TGCGCCAGCAGCTTTGGACTAGCGGGCATATTTTACAATGAGCAGTTCTTC.

The rearrangement joins TRBV15 to TRBJ2-7, with TRBD1 as a possible D gene (5 bases). CDR3 size: 14 residues. V dropped 1 base and J dropped 0 bases, with 7 bases sitting between them. In germline, CDR1 is LNHNV, CDR2 YYDKDF (reference sequence). The chain's CDR3 is CATSRVQVSYEQYF. CDR3 DNA: TGTGCCACCAGCAGAGTACAGGTCTCCTACGAGCAGTACTTC.

This sequence joins TRBV30 and TRBJ1-1; D possibly corresponds to TRBD1 (6 bases). V was shortened by 4 bases and J by 1 base, with 16 bases between the two germline ends. Germline-derived CDR1 and CDR2 are GTSNPN and SVGIG (reference sequence). The CDR3 loop spans 15 amino acids. The CDR3 region has the DNA TGTGCCTGGACGCTTCTGGGACACTCGAACACTGAAGCTTTCTTT. Translation: CAWTLLGHSNTEAFF.